This T cell receptor (beta chain) was recovered during a study of vaccination and CD4 T cells after COVID-19. About the research overall: Overlapping peptides covering the spike proteins of SARS-CoV-2, HCoV-NL63, HCoV-OC43 and HCoV-229E were added to stimulate cells.

Concerning this clonotype itself: Its antigen is still unknown.

V trimming: 5 bases; J trimming: 1 base; junction bases outside the gene matches: 5. The CDR3 has 15 amino acids. At the Johns Hopkins FTIC core, DNA taken from cultured CD4+ T cells was sequenced by way of the Oncomine TCR Beta short-read assay. Scientists extracted genomic DNA from CD4+ T cells grown in culture. Each CDR3 protein gets one entry after TCRdb re-called the PCR reads with MiXCR. The repertoire holds about 25,000 distinct CDR3 sequences, 49% seen once, with 6.1% in the top ten. Treatment specified: approximately nine-day PBMC culture with coronavirus spike peptide pools or control peptides (ViraFEST assay).

The sample comprised CD4+ T cells from blood, cultured in vitro. The V gene is TRBV12-3 or TRBV12-4, the J gene TRBJ1-5, with 7 bases matching TRBD1. The sequence was collected from a human donor who had recovered from COVID-19. CDR3 region: CASSRQGGSNQPQHF. CDR3 DNA sequence: TGTGCCAGCAGTCGACAGGGTGGGAGCAATCAGCCCCAGCATTTT.